These T cell receptor beta chains were read from a single sample in a study of T cell responses to AZD1222 COVID-19 vaccine. The repertoire was sequenced with immunoSEQ multiplex PCR; TCRdb's copy has only in-frame clones and lacks some. The table includes under 200,000 clones, around 90% detected once. Here the sequenced sample was peripheral blood, taken on day 0 of MenACWY control vaccination. The receptors here all came from an adult in good health. Each CDR3 is given with its conserved first and last residue. A D gene is named only where the DNA matches it firmly. The size field is filled for only some rows; it gives once, few, many or a size class.

d_gene: TRBD2
v_gene: TRBV6-5
j_gene: TRBJ2-3
abundance: once
CDR3aa: CASSYHKRGSAQYF
CDR3nt: TGTGCCAGCAGTTACCACAAGCGGGGGAGCGCGCAGTATTTT

d_gene: TRBD2
v_gene: TRBV24-1
j_gene: TRBJ2-3
abundance: .
CDR3aa: CATSDRLAVSTDTQYF
CDR3nt: TGTGCCACCAGTGACCGACTAGCGGTTAGCACAGATACGCAGTATTTT

d_gene: TRBD1
v_gene: TRBV27
j_gene: TRBJ2-6
abundance: .
CDR3aa: CASRAGTGPFGANVLTF
CDR3nt: TGTGCCAGCAGAGCCGGGACAGGGCCCTTTGGGGCCAACGTCCTGACTTTC

d_gene: .
v_gene: TRBV27
j_gene: TRBJ1-1
abundance: .
CDR3aa: CASSLLGGAVTEAFF
CDR3nt: TGTGCCAGCAGTTTATTGGGGGGGGCGGTCACTGAAGCTTTCTTT

d_gene: .
v_gene: TRBV5-4
j_gene: TRBJ1-2
abundance: .
CDR3aa: CASGPGTDDFNYGYTF
CDR3nt: TGTGCCAGCGGACCCGGGACGGACGACTTTAACTATGGCTACACCTTC

d_gene: .
v_gene: TRBV20-1
j_gene: TRBJ2-1
abundance: .
CDR3aa: CSASSLRIDYNEQFF
CDR3nt: TGCAGTGCTAGTAGCCTCCGAATAGACTACAATGAGCAGTTCTTC

d_gene: .
v_gene: TRBV24-1
j_gene: TRBJ2-5
abundance: .
CDR3aa: CATSDSIRASRETQYF
CDR3nt: TGTGCCACCAGTGATTCTATCCGGGCCTCGAGAGAGACCCAGTACTTC

d_gene: TRBD1
v_gene: TRBV18
j_gene: TRBJ2-2
abundance: .
CDR3aa: CASSPETGVYTGELFF
CDR3nt: TGTGCCAGCTCACCTGAGACAGGGGTCTACACCGGGGAGCTGTTTTTT

d_gene: .
v_gene: TRBV28
j_gene: TRBJ1-3
abundance: .
CDR3aa: CASNPPGAGLSGNTIYF
CDR3nt: TGTGCCAGCAACCCTCCGGGGGCAGGGCTTTCTGGAAACACCATATATTTT

d_gene: TRBD1
v_gene: TRBV27
j_gene: TRBJ2-5
abundance: .
CDR3aa: CASSFDPGQGEETQYF
CDR3nt: TGTGCCAGCAGTTTCGACCCTGGACAGGGCGAAGAGACCCAGTACTTC

d_gene: TRBD1
v_gene: TRBV19
j_gene: TRBJ1-1
abundance: .
CDR3aa: CASTPGQGYTEAFF
CDR3nt: TGTGCCAGTACCCCCGGACAGGGCTACACTGAAGCTTTCTTT

d_gene: .
v_gene: TRBV6-4
j_gene: TRBJ2-3
abundance: .
CDR3aa: CASSDASESDTQYF
CDR3nt: TGTGCCAGCAGTGACGCTTCGGAGTCAGATACGCAGTATTTT

d_gene: TRBD1
v_gene: TRBV14
j_gene: TRBJ1-1
abundance: .
CDR3aa: CASSQTGQGTEAFF
CDR3nt: TGTGCCAGCAGCCAGACAGGGCAAGGGACTGAAGCTTTCTTT

d_gene: TRBD1
v_gene: TRBV12-3/TRBV12-4
j_gene: TRBJ1-5
abundance: .
CDR3aa: CASRGTVNQPQHF
CDR3nt: TGTGCCAGCAGAGGGACAGTCAATCAGCCCCAGCATTTT

d_gene: .
v_gene: TRBV5-6
j_gene: TRBJ1-2
abundance: .
CDR3aa: CASSLAGQAYGYTF
CDR3nt: TGTGCCAGCAGCTTGGCAGGCCAGGCCTATGGCTACACCTTC

d_gene: .
v_gene: TRBV23-1
j_gene: TRBJ1-4
abundance: .
CDR3aa: CASSPLWEELNEKLFF
CDR3nt: TGCGCCAGCAGTCCGCTGTGGGAGGAGTTGAATGAAAAACTGTTTTTT

d_gene: .
v_gene: TRBV20-1
j_gene: TRBJ1-1
abundance: .
CDR3aa: CSASVQGLNTEAFF
CDR3nt: TGCAGTGCTAGTGTACAGGGCCTGAACACTGAAGCTTTCTTT

d_gene: .
v_gene: TRBV5-1
j_gene: TRBJ1-6
abundance: .
CDR3aa: CASSPEISPDSPLHF
CDR3nt: TGCGCCAGCAGCCCCGAAATATCGCCCGATTCACCCCTCCACTTT

d_gene: .
v_gene: TRBV11-3
j_gene: TRBJ1-1
abundance: .
CDR3aa: CASSLTRNTEAFF
CDR3nt: TGTGCCAGCAGCCTGACACGGAACACTGAAGCTTTCTTT

d_gene: .
v_gene: TRBV19
j_gene: TRBJ1-2
abundance: .
CDR3aa: CVVGGNYGYTF
CDR3nt: TGTGTCGTCGGGGGGAACTATGGCTACACCTTC

d_gene: .
v_gene: TRBV28
j_gene: TRBJ1-2
abundance: .
CDR3aa: CASSPSLGGGGYTF
CDR3nt: TGTGCCAGCAGTCCCAGCCTCGGGGGCGGAGGCTACACCTTC

d_gene: .
v_gene: TRBV5-1
j_gene: TRBJ2-7
abundance: .
CDR3aa: CASSFRLSSRDSSYEQYF
CDR3nt: TGCGCCAGCAGTTTTCGCCTGTCCTCGCGGGACTCCTCCTACGAGCAGTACTTC

d_gene: .
v_gene: TRBV4-3
j_gene: TRBJ1-2
abundance: .
CDR3aa: CASSRSVRVDGYTF
CDR3nt: TGCGCCAGCAGCCGCTCGGTCAGGGTTGATGGCTACACCTTC

d_gene: TRBD1
v_gene: TRBV14
j_gene: TRBJ1-6
abundance: .
CDR3aa: CASSHTGTALNSPLHF
CDR3nt: TGTGCCAGCAGCCATACCGGGACAGCGTTAAATTCACCCCTCCACTTT

d_gene: .
v_gene: TRBV28
j_gene: TRBJ2-7
abundance: .
CDR3aa: CASSFARDSYEQYF
CDR3nt: TGTGCCAGCAGTTTTGCTAGGGATTCCTACGAGCAGTACTTC

d_gene: .
v_gene: TRBV21-1
j_gene: TRBJ2-6
abundance: once
CDR3aa: CASSKSSRRRTGTGTSGANVLTF
CDR3nt: TGTGCCAGCAGCAAAAGTTCGCGTCGGAGAACCGGGACAGGGACCTCTGGGGCCAACGTCCTGACTTTC

d_gene: TRBD2
v_gene: TRBV9
j_gene: TRBJ2-3
abundance: .
CDR3aa: CASSALGLAGWVADPDTQYF
CDR3nt: TGTGCCAGCAGCGCTTTAGGACTAGCGGGATGGGTTGCCGATCCAGATACGCAGTATTTT

d_gene: .
v_gene: TRBV11-2
j_gene: TRBJ1-1
abundance: .
CDR3aa: CASSLVSGYYAFF
CDR3nt: TGTGCCAGCAGCTTAGTGTCGGGCTACTACGCTTTCTTT

d_gene: .
v_gene: TRBV7-7
j_gene: TRBJ2-2
abundance: .
CDR3aa: CASSSSSAANTGELFF
CDR3nt: TGTGCCAGCAGCTCTTCTAGCGCAGCGAACACCGGGGAGCTGTTTTTT